The next 25 T cell receptor beta chains were all read from a single sample in a study of Ad26.COV2.S vaccination and SARS-CoV-2 variants. Sequenced by immunoSEQ multiplex PCR; TCRdb stores in-frame clones only, minus some. The sample carries around 450,000 clones, roughly 89% recorded once. The treatment was: around 19 received Ad26.COV2.S at low or high dose, single or two shots; about 5 received placebo; per-sample allocation not given. All samples were drawn on day 63, counting from the first vaccine or placebo injection. The sample here was peripheral blood, taken in a trial of Ad26.COV2.S vaccine versus placebo. The receptors stem from a person between 18 and 59 years old who received the Ad26.COV2.S COVID-19 vaccine or a placebo.

This chain uses TRBV2 with TRBJ1-4; D possibly corresponds to TRBD1 (6 bases). CDR3 length equals 14 residues. V shed 8 bases and J shed 4 bases, with 14 bases lying between them. Germline V CDR1 and CDR2: SNHLY, FYNNEI. The CDR3 region has the DNA TGTGCCAGCGATTCGCAGGGGCTTAATGAAAAACTGTTTTTT. It specifies CASDSQGLNEKLFF.

The chain carries TRBV30 and TRBJ2-2; D is ambiguous. Germline CDR1 GTSNPN, CDR2 SVGIG (reference sequence). Deletions cut 0 bases from V and 2 bases from J, with 7 bases between. CDR3 length equals 14 residues. CDR3 coding DNA: TGTGCCTGGAGTGTAGGAAGTAACACCGGGGAGCTGTTTTTT. Its protein is CAWSVGSNTGELFF.

V gene TRBV5-1 combines with J gene TRBJ2-3, with 7 bases fitting TRBD1. V lost 2 bases to trimming and J lost 5 bases; unmatched junction nucleotides: 8. The germline gives CDR1 SGHRS, CDR2 YFSETQ. CDR3 length equals 15 residues. The DNA for the CDR3 is TGCGCCAGCAGCTTAACAGGGGCCCTCAGAGATACGCAGTATTTT. It codes for CASSLTGALRDTQYF.

This sequence joins TRBV10-3 and TRBJ1-5; D ambiguous. CDR1 and CDR2 from the germline V gene are ENHRY and SYGVKD. V was cut by 0 bases and J by 1 base, with 13 bases left in between. This CDR3 region has 17 residues. The CDR3 sequence: CAISESGSVGSNQPQHF. CDR3 nucleotides: TGTGCCATCAGTGAGTCTGGGAGCGTGGGCAGCAATCAGCCCCAGCATTTT.

The V gene is TRBV11-1, the J gene TRBJ2-4, with D perhaps matching TRBD1 or TRBD2 (6 bases each). The germline gives CDR1 SGHAT, CDR2 FQDESV (reference sequence). Trimming removed 2 bases from V and 1 base from J, with 9 bases in between. This CDR3 is built from 15 residues. CDR3 loop: CASSLLGGAKNIQYF. CDR3 bases: TGTGCCAGCAGCTTACTAGGGGGGGCCAAAAACATTCAGTACTTC.

The V gene is TRBV14, the J gene TRBJ1-4; 11 nucleotides align to TRBD1. V lost 4 bases to trimming and J lost 7 bases; unmatched junction nucleotides: 11. CDR3 length equals 17 residues. The germline gives CDR1 SGHDN, CDR2 FVKESK. CDR3 coding DNA: TGTGCCAGCAGCCTCACGATGCCTGGGACAGGGGGTGAAAAACTGTTTTTT. This codes for CASSLTMPGTGGEKLFF.

This clone was seen a few times. V is TRBV24-1 and J is TRBJ1-4, with TRBD1 identical over 7 bases. Germline-derived CDR1 and CDR2 are KGHDR and SFDVKD. CDR3 length: 14 residues. The V gene end was trimmed by 6 bases and the J gene end by 9 bases; junction bases not matched to a gene: 9. CDR3 sequence: CATSLLQRGQKLFF. Written as DNA, the CDR3 is TGTGCCACCAGTTTGTTACAGAGGGGGCAAAAACTGTTTTTT.

This rearrangement joins TRBV5-1 to TRBJ2-3; 11 bases are a match to TRBD2. The CDR3 is made up of 17 amino acids. V lost 0 bases to trimming and J lost 0 bases; unmatched junction nucleotides: 3. The germline V gene has CDR1 SGHRS and CDR2 YFSETQ. The CDR3 DNA sequence: TGCGCCAGCAGCTTGGGACTAGCGGGGTATAGCACAGATACGCAGTATTTT. It codes for CASSLGLAGYSTDTQYF.

As for this clone: The identical CDR3 is also encoded by other nucleotide sequences in the sample. V is TRBV18 and J is TRBJ2-7; D unclear. There are 13 residues in the CDR3. Trimming removed 0 bases from V and 1 base from J, with 4 bases in between. CDR1 and CDR2 from the germline V gene are KGHSH and LQKENI. CDR3 sequence: CASSPPGSYEQYV. The CDR3 region has the DNA TGTGCCAGCTCACCACCGGGTTCCTACGAGCAGTACGTC.

The rearrangement links TRBV5-5 to TRBJ1-2, with 9 bases fitting TRBD1. Unmatched junction bases numbered 6, after V lost 2 bases and J lost 7 bases. CDR1 SGHKS and CDR2 YYEKEE come from the germline V gene (reference sequence). The CDR3 is 14 residues long. The DNA of the CDR3 is TGTGCCAGCAGCTTAGTTGGACAGGGGTTTGGCTACACCTTC. As protein: CASSLVGQGFGYTF.

V usage is TRBV6-2 or TRBV6-3 and J usage is TRBJ2-7; 9 bases agree with TRBD2. This CDR3 has 16 residues. Germline loops: CDR1 MNHEY, CDR2 SVGEGT. V was clipped by 6 bases and J by 7 bases; unmatched bases: 16. CDR3 in amino acids: CASSFLLTSGVGEQYF. The CDR3 DNA reads TGTGCCAGCAGCTTTCTACTGACTAGCGGCGTGGGGGAGCAGTACTTC.

The chain couples TRBV4-3 to TRBJ2-7; possible D gene TRBD1, 6 bases. V dropped 2 bases and J dropped 2 bases, with 10 bases sitting between them. The V gene's germline CDR1 is LGHNA and CDR2 YSLEER. The CDR3 is made up of 14 amino acids. CDR3 region: CASSQNPGAYEQYF. As DNA, the CDR3 is TGCGCCAGCAGCCAAAATCCAGGGGCCTACGAGCAGTACTTC.

This sequence joins TRBV28 and TRBJ2-7; D unclear. CDR1 is MDHEN, CDR2 SYDVKM, per germline. V lost 6 bases and J 2 bases, leaving 11 bases between the germline ends. The CDR3 covers 13 residues. The CDR3 is CASSLRRAYEQYF. DNA for the CDR3: TGTGCCAGCAGCCTCAGACGGGCCTACGAGCAGTACTTC.

CDR3 sequence reads: CASSLGGGTGGEKLFF. CDR3 in DNA: TGTGCCAGCAGCTTAGGGGGTGGGACAGGGGGCGAAAAACTGTTTTTT. The chain carries TRBV7-2 and TRBJ1-4; 12 nucleotides agree with TRBD1. After removal of 1 base from V and 8 bases from J, the junction contained 5 bases not matched to a gene. The germline CDR1 and CDR2 sequences are SGHTA and FQGNSA. The CDR3 runs 16 residues.

The chain employs TRBV6-5 and TRBJ2-7; D is perhaps TRBD1 (6 bases). V gave up 9 bases and J gave up 0 bases, with 18 bases separating them. Germline lookup yields CDR1 MNHEY and CDR2 SVGAGI. The CDR3 extends over 15 amino acids. CDR3 nucleotides: TGTGCCAGTCGGGAAAACAGGGCGGGCTCCTACGAGCAGTACTTC. Translated: CASRENRAGSYEQYF.

CDR3 sequence (DNA): TGTGCCAGCAGCCCCTGGGGGGGAGAGGGATACGAGCAGTACTTC. This translates into CASSPWGGEGYEQYF. The chain links TRBV13 to TRBJ2-7, with 7 bases lining up with TRBD2. Germline V gives CDR1 PRHDT, CDR2 FYEKMQ (reference sequence). Losses at the gene ends were 5 bases for V and 4 bases for J; bases not matched to a gene: 11. The CDR3 is made up of 15 amino acids.

The V gene is TRBV9, the J gene TRBJ1-2, with D perhaps matching TRBD1 (5 bases). In germline, CDR1 is SGDLS, CDR2 YYNGEE. V dropped 0 bases and J dropped 6 bases, with 18 bases sitting between them. The CDR3 runs 16 residues. CDR3 amino acids: CASSVEGKEPLHGYTF. Here the CDR3 DNA reads TGTGCCAGCAGCGTAGAGGGGAAGGAGCCTTTACATGGCTACACCTTC.

The gene calls are TRBV7-9 and TRBJ1-6, with TRBD1 matching over 8 bases. CDR1 and CDR2 from the germline V gene are SEHNR and FQNEAQ (reference sequence). After removal of 10 bases from V and 5 bases from J, the junction contained 4 bases not matched to a gene. The CDR3 has 13 residues. CDR3 sequence: CATPQGDNSPLHF. CDR3 nucleotides: TGTGCCACCCCACAGGGGGATAATTCACCCCTCCACTTT.

This chain links TRBV7-5 with TRBJ2-2; the table's D call, TRBD2, was not checked against the DNA. TRBV7-5 is flagged as a pseudogene. CDR3 size: 17 residues. Here the CDR3 reads CVRSFASTGGPSGELFF. The CDR3 bases are TGTGTCAGAAGCTTCGCTTCTACGGGGGGGCCCTCCGGGGAGCTGTTTTTT.

This rearrangement joins TRBV6-6 to TRBJ1-2; D unclear. This CDR3 comprises 13 residues. Germline-derived CDR1 and CDR2 are MNHNY and SVGAGI (reference sequence). The V end was cut by 8 bases, the J end by 5 bases, with 15 bases between. The CDR3: CASLPYTAYGYTF. In DNA form, the CDR3 reads TGTGCCAGCCTTCCATATACAGCGTATGGCTACACCTTC.

The rearrangement links TRBV28 to TRBJ2-7; D is tentatively TRBD1 or TRBD2 (5 bases each). Germline V gene sequence: CDR1 MDHEN, CDR2 SYDVKM. This CDR3 has 12 residues. Trimming took off 6 bases at V and 9 bases at J, with 15 bases between the two ends. CDR3 nucleotides: TGTGCCAGCAGCCTAACAGGACTCGGGCAGTACGTC. Amino acid sequence: CASSLTGLGQYV.

The chain joins TRBV19 to TRBJ1-2; possible D gene TRBD1, 5 bases. The V gene's germline CDR1 is LNHDA and CDR2 SQIVND (reference sequence). The CDR3 length is 12 residues. Trimming cost V 5 bases and J 4 bases, with 8 bases left between them. The CDR3 DNA is TGTGCCAGTAGTCCGGGGCCCTATGGCTACACCTTC. It translates to CASSPGPYGYTF.

This clone was counted once. The chain uses TRBV5-3 and TRBJ1-5; D not certain. TRBV5-3 is marked as an open reading frame, function uncertain. The CDR3 is made up of 14 amino acids. V dropped 8 bases and J dropped 2 bases, with 14 bases sitting between them. The CDR3: CASGGDRGNQPQHF. CDR3 nucleotide sequence: TGTGCCAGTGGAGGTGACCGAGGCAATCAGCCCCAGCATTTT.

V and J are TRBV5-1 and TRBJ1-2; D gene uncertain. Germline-derived CDR1 and CDR2 are SGHRS and YFSETQ. The CDR3 runs 13 residues. V gave up 0 bases and J gave up 3 bases, with 6 bases separating them. The CDR3 nucleotides are TGCGCCAGCAGCTTGGACGGGTACTATGGCTACACCTTC. It codes for CASSLDGYYGYTF.

The chain carries TRBV18 and TRBJ1-5; no reliable D call. Germline CDR1 is KGHSH and CDR2 is LQKENI. Trimming stripped 5 bases from V and 4 bases from J, with 9 bases between. This CDR3 has 13 amino acids. This chain's CDR3 is CASSYGVNQPQHF. In DNA form, the CDR3 reads TGTGCCAGCTCATACGGGGTTAATCAGCCCCAGCATTTT.